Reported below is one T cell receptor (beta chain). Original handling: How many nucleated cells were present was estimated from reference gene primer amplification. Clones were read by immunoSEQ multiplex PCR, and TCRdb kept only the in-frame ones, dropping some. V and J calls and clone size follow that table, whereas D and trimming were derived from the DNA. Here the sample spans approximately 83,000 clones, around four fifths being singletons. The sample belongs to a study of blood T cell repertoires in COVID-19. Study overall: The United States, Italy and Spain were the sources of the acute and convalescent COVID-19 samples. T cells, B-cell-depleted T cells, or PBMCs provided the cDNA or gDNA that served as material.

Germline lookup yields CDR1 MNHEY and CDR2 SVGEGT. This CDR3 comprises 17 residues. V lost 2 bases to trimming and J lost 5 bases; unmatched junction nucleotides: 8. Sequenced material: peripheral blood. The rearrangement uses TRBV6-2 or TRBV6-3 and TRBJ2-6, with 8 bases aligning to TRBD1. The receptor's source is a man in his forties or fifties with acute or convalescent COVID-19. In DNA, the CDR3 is TGTGCCAGCAGTTACGGACAGGGAGGAAGCTGGGCCAACGTCCTGACTTTC. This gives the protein CASSYGQGGSWANVLTF.